The rows below give T cell receptor beta chains drawn from one sample of a study of CD4 T cells in relation to SARS-CoV-2 and coronaviruses. Here immunoSEQ multiplex PCR was the method, and the copy in TCRdb shows in-frame clones only, minus some. The sample shows about 22,000 clones, around two thirds of them seen only once. Their recognized antigens are unknown. The sequenced sample consisted of CD4+ T cells from PBMCs, cultured in vitro. The origin of the receptors is a human donor in good health. The conserved cysteine and the conserved F or W are not part of the CDR3 here. The size entry is marked missing in some rows and otherwise reads once, few, many or a size class.

clone_size	j_call	v_call	cdr3_aa
NA	TRBJ1-2	TRBV5-1	ASSLEQGGGYT
NA	TRBJ2-7	TRBV29-1	SVVTSGEPYEQY
few	TRBJ2-7	TRBV5-1	ASRKGIPSSEQY
few	TRBJ1-2	TRBV6-5	ASSPGTGVDYGYT
NA	TRBJ2-1	TRBV10-1	ASSGTSGSPNEQF
NA	TRBJ2-2	TRBV19	ASSIPARGANTGELF
few	TRBJ2-3	TRBV4-1	ASSQGASTDTQY
NA	TRBJ1-5	TRBV6-1	ASSEEDRKGATQH
large	TRBJ2-7	TRBV7-2	ASSFGTTYEQY
few	TRBJ1-1	TRBV5-1	ASSLEGQYTEAF
NA	TRBJ1-5	TRBV6-2/TRBV6-3	ASSYPPVVGLRPQH
NA	TRBJ2-1	TRBV7-3	ASSLRQGPYNEQF
NA	TRBJ2-7	TRBV7-3	ASSSGDGLEQY
few	TRBJ1-1	TRBV5-1	ASSARPAGTEAF
NA	TRBJ2-1	TRBV28	ASSFFGEQF
NA	TRBJ2-5	TRBV5-6	ASTSSGRAEETQY
few	TRBJ1-1	TRBV9	ASSAQTGRTTEAF
NA	TRBJ2-5	TRBV6-6	ASSKPGRETQY
NA	TRBJ1-1	TRBV19	ASSWAGSTEAF
NA	TRBJ2-7	TRBV5-8	ASSLATAVQGQY
NA	TRBJ2-1	TRBV6-6	ASRRRNEQF
NA	TRBJ1-2	TRBV5-1	ASSIAPTSSYGYT
NA	TRBJ2-5	TRBV20-1	SASVPQETQY